The next 25 T cell receptor beta chains were all read from a single sample in a study of T-cell reconstitution after alpha-beta-depleted transplantation in children. The TCRbeta library incorporated unique molecular identifiers. TCRdb reanalysed the PCR reads using MiXCR and keeps one entry per CDR3 protein. This sample yields hundreds of thousands of distinct CDR3 sequences, of which under 30% are seen a single time; 12% to 15% belongs to the top ten. Specimen: PBMCs, mostly from graft donor cells, collected 360 days after TCRalphabeta/CD19-depleted stem cell transplant. The origin of the receptors is a boy in the first two years of life who had a stem cell transplant for acute myeloid leukemia, so the T cells may come from the graft donor.

The V gene is TRBV20-1, the J gene TRBJ1-4; no definite D call. Trimming cost V 3 bases and J 6 bases, with 14 bases left between them. The CDR3 is made up of 14 amino acids. The germline V gene encodes CDR1 DFQATT and CDR2 SNEGSKA (reference sequence). CDR3 sequence (DNA): TGCAGTGCTAGTTTAAAGGGCCGGGATGAAAAACTGTTTTTT. Amino acid sequence: CSASLKGRDEKLFF.

V usage is TRBV20-1 and J usage is TRBJ1-5; D unresolved. CDR1 is DFQATT, CDR2 SNEGSKA, per germline (reference sequence). V lost 7 bases and J lost 2, with 12 bases in between. The CDR3 has 13 residues. The CDR3 spells CSVRTEGNQPQHF. CDR3 in DNA: TGCAGTGTCCGGACCGAAGGCAATCAGCCCCAGCATTTT.

This clonotype was seen only a few times. V is TRBV15 and J is TRBJ2-7, with D possibly being TRBD1 (5 bases). Trimming left V 4 bases short and J 6 bases short, with 22 bases between. Germline assignment: CDR1 LNHNV and CDR2 YYDKDF (reference sequence). This CDR3 has 16 residues. The CDR3 spells CATSKKRQNFWVEQYV. In DNA, the CDR3 is TGTGCCACCAGCAAAAAGAGACAGAACTTCTGGGTCGAGCAGTACGTC.

This clonotype turned up a few times. This chain joins TRBV7-9 and TRBJ2-3; D is ambiguous. This CDR3 spans 14 amino acids. The V end was cut by 7 bases, the J end by 8 bases, with 19 bases between. Germline lookup yields CDR1 SEHNR and CDR2 FQNEAQ (reference sequence). In DNA form, the CDR3 reads TGTGCCAGCATCCCCATTAGCTACGAAGCTACGCAGTATTTT. It codes for CASIPISYEATQYF.

The V gene is TRBV6-4, the J gene TRBJ2-2; D remains unclear. This CDR3 is built from 14 residues. The germline V and J ends were trimmed by 6 bases and 1 base, with 9 bases remaining between them. The germline V gene encodes CDR1 MRHNA and CDR2 SNTAGT. CDR3: CASRPGWNTGELFF. The CDR3 DNA reads as TGTGCCAGCAGGCCCGGTTGGAACACCGGGGAGCTGTTTTTT.

V gene TRBV7-3 combines with J gene TRBJ2-7; no clear D gene. The CDR3 has 12 residues. The V gene's germline CDR1 is SGHTA and CDR2 FQGTGA. Between the trimmed V and J ends, which lost 5 bases and 6 bases, there was a span of 11 bases. CDR3 loop: CASSHPGSEQYF. DNA for the CDR3: TGTGCCAGCAGCCACCCCGGGTCCGAGCAGTACTTC.

This rearrangement joins TRBV20-1 to TRBJ2-3; D assignment may be TRBD1 or TRBD2 (6 bases each). This CDR3 is 15 amino acids long. In germline, CDR1 is DFQATT, CDR2 SNEGSKA (reference sequence). Trimming removed 3 bases at V and 2 bases at J, with 15 bases between. The CDR3 DNA follows: TGCAGTGCTAGTAATGGGGGGCGACACACAGATACGCAGTATTTT. Protein sequence: CSASNGGRHTDTQYF.

The rearrangement joins TRBV5-5 to TRBJ2-2, with D perhaps matching TRBD2 (5 bases). CDR3 length equals 13 residues. Germline CDR1 is SGHKS and CDR2 is YYEKEE (reference sequence). V was clipped by 7 bases and J by 2 bases, with 9 bases between them. The DNA of the CDR3 is TGTGCCAGCCAAACGGGAAACACCGGGGAGCTGTTTTTT. It yields the protein CASQTGNTGELFF. The variable domain in full, with the rest retrieved from reference TRBV5-5 and TRBJ2-2, is DAGVTQSPTHLIKTRGQQVTLRCSPISGHKSVSWYQQVLGQGPQFIFQYYEKEERGRGNFPDRFSARQFPNYSSELNVNALLLGDSALYLCASQTGNTGELFFGEGSRLTVL.

Ten or more counts support this clonotype. CDR3 in DNA: TGTGCCAGCAGCTTAACGCTCCTCACAGATACGCAGTATTTT. It encodes CASSLTLLTDTQYF. The rearrangement uses TRBV7-9 and TRBJ2-3; no firm D call. The CDR3 covers 14 residues. V lost 2 bases, J lost 2 bases, and 8 bases lay in between. In germline, CDR1 is SEHNR, CDR2 FQNEAQ (reference sequence).

This clonotype was picked up a small number of times. The rearrangement joins TRBV24-1 to TRBJ2-3, with D hard to call. The CDR3 sequence is 12 residues long. Germline-derived CDR1 and CDR2 are KGHDR and SFDVKD. V was clipped by 6 bases and J by 4 bases, with 7 bases between them. The CDR3 reads CATSWSADTQYF. The CDR3 region has the DNA TGTGCCACCAGTTGGTCGGCAGATACGCAGTATTTT.

This clonotype was seen ten or more times. The V call is TRBV4-3, the J call TRBJ2-7; D uncertain. V lost 4 bases, J lost 3 bases, and 19 bases lay in between. Germline V gene sequence: CDR1 LGHNA, CDR2 YSLEER. This CDR3 comprises 16 residues. CDR3 DNA sequence: TGCGCCAGCAGCCGATACCTGGCACGGCCTAACTACGAGCAGTACTTC. The encoded protein is CASSRYLARPNYEQYF.

This clonotype was picked up many times. The chain couples TRBV29-1 to TRBJ2-5; D perhaps matches TRBD2 (8 bases). The CDR3 contains 16 residues. V dropped 0 bases and J dropped 1 base, with 15 bases sitting between them. The V gene's germline CDR1 is SQVTM and CDR2 ANQGSEA. The CDR3 DNA reads TGCAGCGTTGAAGATTACGGGAGGGGGCGCCAAGAGACCCAGTACTTC. It specifies CSVEDYGRGRQETQYF.

This clonotype occurred a few times. V gene TRBV6-2 or TRBV6-3 combines with J gene TRBJ1-1; TRBD1 matches 8 bases. CDR3 length: 16 residues. V lost 4 bases, J lost 0 bases, and 7 bases stayed unmatched. Per germline, CDR1 MNHEY and CDR2 SVGEGT. The CDR3: CASSSQGASVNTEAFF. CDR3 sequence (DNA): TGTGCCAGCAGTTCTCAGGGGGCCTCCGTGAACACTGAAGCTTTCTTT.

This clonotype has more than one count but fewer than ten. The chain is built from TRBV29-1 and TRBJ1-2; a possible D gene is TRBD1 (5 bases). The V end was cut by 6 bases, the J end by 3 bases, with 14 bases between. There are 13 residues in the CDR3. CDR1 is SQVTM and CDR2 is ANQGSEA in the germline V gene. The CDR3 sequence: CSVSWQGHYGYTF. The CDR3 nucleotides are TGCAGCGTATCCTGGCAGGGACACTATGGCTACACCTTC.

The sample holds many counts of this clonotype. The V and J genes are TRBV12-3 or TRBV12-4 and TRBJ1-5; D gene uncertain. The CDR3 spans 14 residues. Trimming stripped 2 bases from V and 4 bases from J, with 9 bases between. The CDR3 loop is CASSLYTLNQPQHF. CDR3 sequence (DNA): TGTGCCAGCAGTTTATACACGCTTAATCAGCCCCAGCATTTT.

The chain employs TRBV28 and TRBJ1-2, with 9 bases fitting TRBD1. The CDR3 extends over 18 amino acids. Germline CDR1 and CDR2: MDHEN and SYDVKM. V trimming: 2 bases; J trimming: 4 bases; junction bases outside the gene matches: 14. This chain's CDR3 is CASSLGVSGQGIGYGYTF. CDR3 nucleotides: TGTGCCAGCAGTTTAGGGGTTTCCGGACAGGGGATAGGCTATGGCTACACCTTC.

This clonotype occurred many times. The chain recombines TRBV6-1 with TRBJ1-2; possible D gene TRBD1, 6 bases. V dropped 11 bases and J dropped 2 bases, with 18 bases sitting between them. Germline lookup yields CDR1 MNHNS and CDR2 SASEGT. The CDR3 has 14 residues. CDR3 amino acids: CASRAQGSNYGYTF. The CDR3 DNA follows: TGTGCCTCCAGGGCACAGGGATCAAACTATGGCTACACCTTC.

This clonotype was observed at least ten times. The chain is built from TRBV6-6 and TRBJ1-3, with D uncertain. In germline, CDR1 is MNHNY, CDR2 SVGAGI (reference sequence). Trimming stripped 5 bases from V and 8 bases from J, with 7 bases between. This CDR3 contains 11 residues. CDR3 bases: TGTGCCAGCAGTGAGGGATACACCATATATTTT. Residues: CASSEGYTIYF.

This clonotype was counted only a few times. The V call is TRBV29-1, the J call TRBJ2-1, with D uncertain. CDR1 and CDR2 (germline): SQVTM, ANQGSEA. Trimming stripped 4 bases from V and 7 bases from J, with 14 bases between. The CDR3 consists of 13 residues. Here the CDR3 reads CSVAPTLLNEQFF. The CDR3 DNA reads TGCAGCGTTGCCCCGACTCTACTTAATGAGCAGTTCTTC.

The V and J genes are TRBV4-1 and TRBJ2-6; D tentatively reads TRBD1 or TRBD2 (5 bases each). The CDR3 extends over 17 amino acids. Germline lookup yields CDR1 MGHRA and CDR2 YSYEKL. V was trimmed by 4 bases and J by 2 bases, leaving 15 bases between them. DNA for the CDR3: TGCGCCAGCAGCCCGGGACCCTTGGGAGCTGGGGCCAACGTCCTGACTTTC. Amino acids: CASSPGPLGAGANVLTF.

This chain links TRBV4-3 with TRBJ2-6; TRBD2 is a possible D gene (6 bases). The germline V and J ends were trimmed by 4 bases and 4 bases, with 14 bases remaining between them. This CDR3 is built from 16 residues. CDR1 and CDR2 from the germline V gene are LGHNA and YSLEER. The CDR3: CASSPGGAGGANVLTF. The DNA of the CDR3 is TGCGCCAGCAGCCCCGGAGGGGCTGGCGGGGCCAACGTCCTGACTTTC.

This chain links TRBV12-3 or TRBV12-4 with TRBJ2-3, with 10 bases aligning to TRBD1. This CDR3 has 15 residues. J gave up 3 bases and V 6 bases, and 6 bases lay outside the gene matches. CDR3 region: CASRRWTGGTDTQYF. In DNA form, the CDR3 reads TGTGCCAGCAGACGCTGGACAGGGGGGACAGATACGCAGTATTTT.

In this sample, this clonotype turned up many times. The chain links TRBV5-1 to TRBJ2-4; maybe TRBD2 (6 bases). The germline V gene encodes CDR1 SGHRS and CDR2 YFSETQ. V lost 3 bases and J 5 bases, leaving 12 bases between the germline ends. The length of the CDR3 is 14 residues. The CDR3 region has the DNA TGCGCCAGCAGCTCCGTGACGGGGGAAAACATTCAGTACTTC. It translates to CASSSVTGENIQYF. The variable domain in full, completed from reference TRBV5-1 and TRBJ2-4, reads KAGVTQTPRYLIKTRGQQVTLSCSPISGHRSVSWYQQTPGQGLQFLFEYFSETQRNKGNFPGRFSGRQFSNSRSEMNVSTLELGDSALYLCASSSVTGENIQYFGAGTRLSVL.

This clonotype was picked up one time. V is TRBV7-8 and J is TRBJ2-5; 9 nucleotides align to TRBD2. The ends lost 3 bases at V and 13 bases at J; junction bases unmatched: 9. Germline CDR1 and CDR2: SGHVS and FQNEAQ. The CDR3 is 13 amino acids. Written as DNA, the CDR3 is TGTGCCAGCAGCTTGGGTCTAGCGGGGAAACCGTACTTC. Amino acids: CASSLGLAGKPYF.

The CDR3 DNA reads TGCAGCGTTGAAGCCGGGACAGAAAACTATGGCTACACCTTC. Translation gives CSVEAGTENYGYTF. V gene TRBV29-1 combines with J gene TRBJ1-2, with 7 nucleotides matching TRBD1. The CDR3 spans 14 residues. Per germline, CDR1 SQVTM and CDR2 ANQGSEA. The V segment lost 1 base and the J segment 2 bases; nucleotides outside the gene matches: 4.